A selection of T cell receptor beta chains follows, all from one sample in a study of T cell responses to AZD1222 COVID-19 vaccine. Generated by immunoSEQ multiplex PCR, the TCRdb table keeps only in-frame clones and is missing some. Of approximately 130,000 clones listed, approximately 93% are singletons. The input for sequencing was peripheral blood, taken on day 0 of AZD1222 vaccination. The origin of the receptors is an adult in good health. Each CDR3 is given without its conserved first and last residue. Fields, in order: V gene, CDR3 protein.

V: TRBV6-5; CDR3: ASRQESNSPLH
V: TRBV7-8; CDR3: ASSLRTATGGGEKLF
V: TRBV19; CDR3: ASSMGSQETQY
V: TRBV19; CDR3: ASSNDRVDTGELF
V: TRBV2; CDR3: ASRDPVSYGNEQY
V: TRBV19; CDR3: ASSTRGGEKLF
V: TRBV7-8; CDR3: ASSFPGGEAF
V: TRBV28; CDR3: AVEGTGGNEQF
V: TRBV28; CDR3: ASSDSYEQY
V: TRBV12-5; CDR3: ASGLGLAGDNEQF
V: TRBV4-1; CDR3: ASSQDSSSNEKLF
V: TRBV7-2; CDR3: ASSLGLAGGNEQF